The subject of this entry is one T cell receptor (beta chain). The CDR3 consists of 15 residues. Trimming shortened V by 1 base and J by 0 bases, and 9 bases separated the two germline ends. The germline gives CDR1 SGHAT, CDR2 FQNNGV. This entry comes from a study of Ad26.COV2.S vaccination and SARS-CoV-2 variants. Looking at the study overall: Intramuscularly, Ad26.COV2.S was given either once or twice, 56 days apart.

Noted treatment: over 15 received Ad26.COV2.S at low or high dose, single or two shots; 5 received placebo; per-sample allocation not given. Material that was analyzed had been drawn on day 63 after the first vaccine or placebo injection. Vaccine was an Ad26 vector expressing Wuhan-strain SARS-CoV-2 spike. The method was immunoSEQ multiplex PCR; TCRdb's version includes in-frame clones alone and lacks a portion of them. The sample includes 400,000 to 500,000 clones, 70% to 90% of them seen just once. The chain is built from TRBV11-2 and TRBJ1-1; D gene ambiguous. Specimen: peripheral blood, collected in a trial of Ad26.COV2.S vaccine versus placebo. The receptor's source is a person aged 18-65 years who received the Ad26.COV2.S COVID-19 vaccine or a placebo. The CDR3 loop is CASSLGSSLNTEAFF. The CDR3 DNA reads as TGTGCCAGCAGCTTAGGAAGCAGCTTGAACACTGAAGCTTTCTTT.